A selection of T cell receptor beta chains follows, all from one sample in a study of T cell repertoires in cytomegalovirus infection. TCRdb re-analysed the reads in MiXCR, keeping a single row per CDR3 protein. The table has some 700,000 distinct CDR3 sequences, approximately 40% seen once. The sample comprised PBMCs. The receptors shown here come from a human donor in good health (CMV status not recorded). Some clones in this sample may be carry-over from other donors' samples. The CDR3 runs from the conserved cysteine through the conserved F or W. The order of the fields is V gene, D gene, CDR3 length, CDR3 protein. A D gene is named only where the DNA matches it firmly.

TRBV5-4 | TRBD1 | 15 | CASSPRDRGGETQYF
TRBV28 | NA | 17 | CASSLDRLDGKADTQYF
TRBV4-2 | NA | 14 | CASSQLDEGQPQHF
TRBV12-3/TRBV12-4 | NA | 15 | CASSSRGWSTGELFF
TRBV9 | TRBD1 | 13 | CAISTGQRETQYF
TRBV29-1 | NA | 14 | CSVALRESNQPQHF
TRBV7-2 | NA | 18 | CASSLQRRTGPTDHEQYF
TRBV20-1 | TRBD1 | 15 | CSARDEVGTDNEQFF
TRBV6-2/TRBV6-3 | NA | 13 | CASSYLGGEKLFF
TRBV7-2 | NA | 15 | CASSFLPLGTYEQYF
TRBV14 | NA | 15 | CASRLGGLVTGELFF
TRBV20-1 | NA | 14 | CSAPSSGAIETQYF
TRBV28 | TRBD1 | 14 | CASISHRGSYEQYF
TRBV19 | TRBD2 | 14 | CASSPANRARELFW
TRBV4-1 | TRBD1 | 17 | CASSQGTGPFVDYGYTF
TRBV12-3/TRBV12-4 | NA | 13 | CASSSIQGLSAFF
TRBV6-5 | TRBD2 | 16 | CASSYERGAGTGELFF
TRBV15 | NA | 17 | CATSRDASRQRNAEAFF
TRBV20-1 | TRBD2 | 16 | CSSTGLAGGKTETPYF
TRBV6-6 | NA | 12 | CPSSAANTEAFF
TRBV12-3/TRBV12-4 | TRBD1 | 16 | CASTYRRDRANEKLFF
TRBV7-1 | NA | 15 | CASSPDHPAGNTIYF
TRBV29-1 | TRBD1 | 12 | CSVEDRGFEQYF
TRBV4-2 | NA | 17 | CASSQDSYNGKLTGQFF
TRBV5-4 | NA | 16 | CASSLDLSGGAKTQYF
TRBV2 | TRBD1 | 14 | CASTVRGHGDEQFF
TRBV12-3/TRBV12-4 | TRBD1 | 15 | CASSLGQGGPGELFF
TRBV28 | TRBD1 | 13 | CASTGGTGEEAFF
TRBV19 | NA | 12 | CASSIDSQEAFF
TRBV6-2/TRBV6-3 | TRBD2 | 15 | CASSTLAGISYEQYF
TRBV28 | TRBD2 | 14 | CASSLLAGKHEQFF
TRBV27 | TRBD2 | 17 | CARRQRTSGRAWNEQFF
TRBV7-6 | NA | 16 | CASSLVVGQLNTEAFF
TRBV10-3 | NA | 13 | CAISESSSPGYTF
TRBV28 | TRBD1 | 15 | CASSSTGFAPDTQYF
TRBV7-8 | NA | 13 | CASSYRDYNEQFF
TRBV19 | TRBD1 | 16 | CASSQGTGVGNQPQHF
TRBV10-3 | NA | 15 | CAISEGPRSGNTIYF
TRBV12-3/TRBV12-4 | NA | 12 | CASRKDNEKLFF